Shown below are 32 T cell receptor beta chains from a single sample sequenced in a study of siplizumab effects on memory and regulatory T cells. The table came from immunoSEQ multiplex PCR; TCRdb's copy has only in-frame clones and leaves some out. The sample consists of 100,000 or so clones, roughly 94% of them appearing once. The sequenced material came from Tregs sorted from blood. These receptors came from a human donor in good health.

The chain combines TRBV6-5 with TRBJ2-2; a possible D gene is TRBD2 (6 bases). Germline V gene lookup returns CDR1 MNHEY and CDR2 SVGAGI. V lost 6 bases, J lost 3 bases, and 14 bases lay in between. The CDR3 totals 15 residues. The DNA for the CDR3 is TGTGCCAGCAGCCCGGCTAGCGTAGACACCGGGGAGCTGTTTTTT. This translates into CASSPASVDTGELFF.

CDR3 protein: CASRLAGGPYEQYF. CDR3 bases: TGTGCCAGCAGACTAGCGGGAGGGCCCTACGAGCAGTACTTC. The J gene is TRBJ2-7, the V gene TRBV6-1; 13 bases fit TRBD2. The V and J ends lost 6 bases and 2 bases, in that order; junction bases with no gene match: 1. In germline, CDR1 is MNHNS, CDR2 SASEGT. The CDR3 is 14 residues long.

The rearrangement uses TRBV7-9 and TRBJ1-1; D not resolved. Trimming cost V 5 bases and J 2 bases, with 9 bases left between them. Germline V lookup: CDR1 SEHNR, CDR2 FQNEAQ (reference sequence). The CDR3 consists of 13 residues. CDR3 sequence reads: CASSPWLNTEAFF. The CDR3 coding sequence is TGTGCCAGCAGCCCCTGGTTAAACACTGAAGCTTTCTTT.

V and J are TRBV10-3 and TRBJ1-5, with a tentative D call TRBD1 (6 bases). With 3 bases removed from V and 5 bases from J, the gap between germline ends came to 14 bases. Germline V lookup: CDR1 ENHRY, CDR2 SYGVKD. The CDR3 has 15 amino acids. CDR3 amino acids: CAISDEQGGYQPQHF. The CDR3 DNA reads TGTGCCATCAGTGATGAACAGGGAGGTTATCAGCCCCAGCATTTT.

This sequence joins TRBV5-1 and TRBJ1-3, with D possibly matching TRBD1 (5 bases). V gave up 0 bases and J gave up 9 bases, with 7 bases separating them. Germline V lookup: CDR1 SGHRS, CDR2 YFSETQ. CDR3 length: 12 amino acids. CDR3 nucleotide sequence: TGCGCCAGCAGCTTGGAAGGGGTCACCATATATTTT. Encoded protein: CASSLEGVTIYF.

V is TRBV30 and J is TRBJ1-1; possible D gene TRBD1, 6 bases. V shed 4 bases and J shed 6 bases, with 12 bases lying between them. The CDR3 consists of 12 residues. Germline V gene sequence: CDR1 GTSNPN, CDR2 SVGIG (reference sequence). The CDR3 sequence: CAWTRGGSEAFF. CDR3 in DNA: TGTGCCTGGACAAGAGGGGGATCTGAAGCTTTCTTT. Based on the CDR3 plus reference TRBV30 and TRBJ1-1, the full variable domain is SQTIHQWPATLVQPVGSPLSLECTVEGTSNPNLYWYRQAAGRGLQLLFYSVGIGQISSEVPQNLSASRPQDRQFILSSKKLLLSDSGFYLCAWTRGGSEAFFGQGTRLTVV.

This clone was observed a single time. CDR3 DNA: TGTGCCACACAAAAAACTAGCGGGCTTTCTAATGAGCAGTTCTTC. Its translation: CATQKTSGLSNEQFF. The chain uses TRBV6-1 and TRBJ2-1; 9 bases map to TRBD2. Germline lookup yields CDR1 MNHNS and CDR2 SASEGT. CDR3 length equals 15 residues. Unmatched junction bases numbered 14, after V lost 10 bases and J lost 7 bases.

The rearrangement links TRBV2 to TRBJ2-7; D could derive from TRBD1 or TRBD2 (8 bases each). The germline V gene encodes CDR1 SNHLY and CDR2 FYNNEI. The CDR3 is 14 amino acids. V was cut by 8 bases and J by 3 bases, with 17 bases left in between. This CDR3 reads CASLGGGQDYEQYF. The DNA for the CDR3 is TGTGCCAGCCTCGGGGGGGGACAGGACTACGAGCAGTACTTC.

The chain is built from TRBV27 and TRBJ1-5; D perhaps matches TRBD1 (5 bases). CDR1 is MNHEY, CDR2 SMNVEV, per germline (reference sequence). The CDR3 has 15 residues. Trimming removed 2 bases from V and 2 bases from J, with 10 bases in between. CDR3 residues: CASSLRGVGNQPQHF. DNA of the CDR3: TGTGCCAGCAGTTTACGGGGGGTCGGCAATCAGCCCCAGCATTTT.

The chain joins TRBV18 to TRBJ2-1; TRBD1 matches 7 bases. V lost 3 bases, J lost 5 bases, and 7 bases stayed unmatched. Germline assignment: CDR1 KGHSH and CDR2 LQKENI. The CDR3 consists of 15 residues. The CDR3 is CASSPRQGWNNEQFF. CDR3 nucleotide sequence: TGTGCCAGCTCACCCCGACAGGGTTGGAACAATGAGCAGTTCTTC.

The chain carries TRBV6-6 and TRBJ2-7; either TRBD1 or TRBD2 may supply D (5 bases each). The germline V gene has CDR1 MNHNY and CDR2 SVGAGI (reference sequence). Trimming cost V 3 bases and J 1 base, with 10 bases left between them. CDR3 length: 14 residues. The CDR3 coding sequence is TGTGCCAGCAGTTATGAGGGGTTGTCCTACGAGCAGTACTTC. Translation gives CASSYEGLSYEQYF.

J is TRBJ2-5 and V is TRBV11-2; the match to TRBD2 covers 7 bases. There are 15 residues in the CDR3. V was clipped by 1 base and J by 3 bases; unmatched bases: 5. The germline V gene encodes CDR1 SGHAT and CDR2 FQNNGV. The CDR3, as DNA: TGTGCCAGCAGCTTAGGAGGGCTAGCGGAAGAGACCCAGTACTTC. This encodes CASSLGGLAEETQYF. Full variable domain (missing parts from reference TRBV11-2 and TRBJ2-5): EAGVAQSPRYKIIEKRQSVAFWCNPISGHATLYWYQQILGQGPKLLIQFQNNGVVDDSQLPKDRFSAERLKGVDSTLKIQPAKLEDSAVYLCASSLGGLAEETQYFGPGTRLLVL.

The chain is built from TRBV30 and TRBJ1-5, with 7 bases identical to TRBD1. With 3 bases clipped from V and 0 bases from J, the junction kept 2 bases outside the gene matches. The CDR3 totals 14 residues. Germline V gives CDR1 GTSNPN, CDR2 SVGIG (reference sequence). The CDR3: CAWRRQGSNQPQHF. In nucleotides, the CDR3 is TGTGCCTGGAGGCGACAGGGTAGCAATCAGCCCCAGCATTTT.

This clone has a single count. V is TRBV27 and J is TRBJ1-2; 7 bases are shared with TRBD1. The junction had 8 bases not matched to a gene; V was cut back by 6 bases and J by 4 bases. There are 14 residues in the CDR3. Per the germline V gene, CDR1 is MNHEY and CDR2 is SMNVEV (reference sequence). The CDR3, as DNA: TGTGCCAGCAGGCTAACCGGGACAGCCTATGGCTACACCTTC. It codes for CASRLTGTAYGYTF.

This clone was counted once. This chain uses TRBV7-6 with TRBJ2-7; 10 bases are a match to TRBD1. CDR3 length: 16 residues. The ends lost 1 base at V and 5 bases at J; junction bases unmatched: 8. Germline V gives CDR1 SGHVS, CDR2 FNYEAQ. CDR3 bases: TGTGCCAGCAGCTTAGTGACCGGGACAGGGGACCACGAGCAGTACTTC. It encodes CASSLVTGTGDHEQYF.

The J gene is TRBJ2-7, the V gene TRBV7-2; D not resolved. Per the germline V gene, CDR1 is SGHTA and CDR2 is FQGNSA. Trimming left V 1 base short and J 6 bases short, with 16 bases between. The CDR3 loop spans 15 amino acids. The chain's CDR3 is CASSLVWSTLLEQYF. In nucleotides, the CDR3 is TGTGCCAGCAGCTTAGTGTGGTCGACCCTTCTCGAGCAGTACTTC.

The chain links TRBV4-1 to TRBJ2-5; D assignment may be TRBD1 or TRBD2 (5 bases each). The end of the DNA is better explained by TRBJ2-7, so the J call may be wrong. Germline V CDR1 and CDR2: MGHRA, YSYEKL. CDR3 size: 16 residues. The CDR3 DNA is TGCGCCAGCAGCCAAGGAGGGACCTACCCCGGGTACGAGCAGTACTTC. Protein: CASSQGGTYPGYEQYF.

V and J are TRBV28 and TRBJ1-2, with unresolved D. From germline, CDR1 is MDHEN and CDR2 SYDVKM. There are 12 residues in the CDR3. Between the trimmed V and J ends, which lost 5 bases and 4 bases, there was a span of 8 bases. CDR3 bases: TGTGCCAGCAGTGGTGAGGTCTATGGCTACACCTTC. This gives the protein CASSGEVYGYTF.

The chain employs TRBV7-9 and TRBJ1-5; 7 nucleotides match TRBD1. There are 13 residues in the CDR3. The germline V gene encodes CDR1 SEHNR and CDR2 FQNEAQ (reference sequence). With 4 bases clipped from V and 9 bases from J, the junction kept 6 bases outside the gene matches. CDR3 in DNA: TGTGCCAGCAGCTCCCGACAGGGACGGCCCCAGCATTTT. Translated: CASSSRQGRPQHF. Based on the CDR3 plus reference TRBV7-9 and TRBJ1-5, the full variable domain is DTGVSQNPRHKITKRGQNVTFRCDPISEHNRLYWYRQTLGQGPEFLTYFQNEAQLEKSRLLSDRFSAERPKGSFSTLEIQRTEQGDSAMYLCASSSRQGRPQHFGDGTRLSIL.

This chain uses TRBV27 with TRBJ2-2; 7 bases are a match to TRBD2. The junction had 6 bases not matched to a gene; V was cut back by 3 bases and J by 2 bases. The CDR3 is made up of 16 amino acids. Per germline, CDR1 MNHEY and CDR2 SMNVEV (reference sequence). The DNA for the CDR3 is TGTGCCAGCAGTTTGACCGGGACTACAAACACCGGGGAGCTGTTTTTT. Translation gives CASSLTGTTNTGELFF.

A single count supports this clone. The chain couples TRBV28 to TRBJ1-2, with a weak D call TRBD1 (6 bases). The CDR3 runs to 18 residues. V was pared by 4 bases and J by 0 bases, with 21 bases between. Germline V CDR1 and CDR2: MDHEN, SYDVKM. The CDR3 spells CASSSSGTYNVTNYGYTF. CDR3 in DNA: TGTGCCAGCAGTTCTTCAGGGACATACAACGTGACTAACTATGGCTACACCTTC.

The rearrangement joins TRBV2 to TRBJ2-7; 13 bases are a match to TRBD2. In germline, CDR1 is SNHLY, CDR2 FYNNEI. The trim removed 10 bases at V and 3 bases at J, leaving 6 bases unmatched. The CDR3 contains 14 residues. The CDR3 loop is CANKRTSGGYEQYF. CDR3 coding DNA: TGTGCCAACAAACGGACTAGCGGGGGCTACGAGCAGTACTTC. Full variable domain (remainder filled in from reference TRBV2 and TRBJ2-7): EPEVTQTPSHQVTQMGQEVILRCVPISNHLYFYWYRQILGQKVEFLVSFYNNEISEKSEIFDDQFSVERPDGSNFTLKIRSTKLEDSAMYFCANKRTSGGYEQYFGPGTRLTVT.

V and J are TRBV6-6 and TRBJ1-5; no firm D call. Trimming cost V 6 bases and J 6 bases, with 12 bases left between them. The CDR3 sequence is 13 residues long. CDR1 is MNHNY, CDR2 SVGAGI, per germline (reference sequence). The CDR3 loop is CASSILASQPQHF. CDR3 DNA: TGTGCCAGCAGCATTCTAGCCTCTCAGCCCCAGCATTTT.

The CDR3 spells CASRLGGAVAQHF. CDR3 nucleotide sequence: TGTGCCAGCAGGCTTGGGGGCGCGGTGGCCCAGCATTTT. The chain combines TRBV28 with TRBJ1-5, with D possibly TRBD1 on 6 matching bases. The CDR3 is 13 amino acids. Germline CDR1 is MDHEN and CDR2 is SYDVKM. The V end lost 6 bases, the J end lost 11 bases, and 17 bases lay between the germline ends.

The chain uses TRBV27 and TRBJ2-1; TRBD2 aligns across 8 bases. The CDR3 consists of 17 residues. V lost 6 bases to trimming and J lost 0 bases; unmatched junction nucleotides: 10. Germline V lookup: CDR1 MNHEY, CDR2 SMNVEV (reference sequence). CDR3 sequence (DNA): TGTGCCAGCAGACCCGGGGGGGGCCGCAGCTCCTACAATGAGCAGTTCTTC. Residues: CASRPGGGRSSYNEQFF.

The CDR3 region has the DNA TGTGCCGGGGGGCTTCATGGCTACACCTTC. Translation gives CAGGLHGYTF. The chain employs TRBV30 and TRBJ1-2, with a possible D match to TRBD1 (6 bases). The V gene lost 8 bases and the J gene lost 6 bases, with 10 bases spanning the gap. CDR3 size: 10 residues. In germline, CDR1 is GTSNPN, CDR2 SVGIG (reference sequence).

The rearrangement links TRBV6-6 to TRBJ2-3; 11 bases agree with TRBD2. This CDR3 region has 14 residues. Germline V CDR1 and CDR2: MNHNY, SVGAGI (reference sequence). With 6 bases clipped from V and 4 bases from J, the junction kept 3 bases outside the gene matches. The CDR3 sequence: CASRETSGADTQYF. CDR3 nucleotides: TGTGCCAGCAGGGAGACTAGCGGGGCAGATACGCAGTATTTT.

The V call is TRBV6-1, the J call TRBJ1-5; TRBD1 matches 7 bases. There are 15 residues in the CDR3. V shed 3 bases and J 7 bases; nucleotides not matched to a gene: 9. Germline CDR1 reads MNHNS; CDR2 reads SASEGT. In DNA, the CDR3 is TGTGCCAGCAGTGAGAGGGGGCAGTTGTACCAGCCCCAGCATTTT. This gives the protein CASSERGQLYQPQHF.

The rearrangement links TRBV6-5 to TRBJ2-7, with D unclear. The V gene lost 0 bases and the J gene lost 5 bases, with 8 bases spanning the gap. CDR3 length: 13 amino acids. Germline V gives CDR1 MNHEY, CDR2 SVGAGI. CDR3: CASSYSLVHEQYF. Here the CDR3 DNA reads TGTGCCAGCAGTTACTCTTTGGTCCACGAGCAGTACTTC.

The chain employs TRBV5-1 and TRBJ1-4, with D hard to call. The ends were cut back, 0 bases at V and 4 bases at J, with 7 bases in the middle. The CDR3 covers 14 residues. The V gene's germline CDR1 is SGHRS and CDR2 YFSETQ. CDR3 in DNA: TGCGCCAGCAGCTTGGACAGCCGTAATGAAAAACTGTTTTTT. Translating it yields CASSLDSRNEKLFF. Supplemented by reference TRBV5-1 and TRBJ1-4, the full variable domain reads KAGVTQTPRYLIKTRGQQVTLSCSPISGHRSVSWYQQTPGQGLQFLFEYFSETQRNKGNFPGRFSGRQFSNSRSEMNVSTLELGDSALYLCASSLDSRNEKLFFGSGTQLSVL.

This chain uses TRBV7-6 with TRBJ1-1; D remains unclear. The germline V gene encodes CDR1 SGHVS and CDR2 FNYEAQ. The CDR3 is made up of 15 amino acids. The V and J ends lost 5 bases and 0 bases respectively, with 13 bases between them. CDR3 nucleotide sequence: TGTGCCAGCAGCCCACCATCCGGGATGAACACTGAAGCTTTCTTT. This codes for CASSPPSGMNTEAFF. Full variable domain (rest looked up from reference TRBV7-6 and TRBJ1-1): GAGVSQSPRYKVTKRGQDVALRCDPISGHVSLYWYRQALGQGPEFLTYFNYEAQQDKSGLPNDRFSAERPEGSISTLTIQRTEQRDSAMYRCASSPPSGMNTEAFFGQGTRLTVV.

This chain links TRBV12-2 with TRBJ2-2; TRBD2, the table's D call, lacks a check against the DNA. TRBV12-2 is a listed pseudogene. CDR3 length: 12 amino acids. The CDR3 is CASRLASRGAVF. CDR3 nucleotide sequence: TGTGCAAGTCGCTTAGCCAGCCGGGGAGCTGTTTTT.